This record concerns one T cell receptor beta chain sequence. Its matching antigen is unknown. Libraries were prepared by immunoSEQ multiplex PCR; TCRdb keeps only in-frame clonotypes and omits some of them. The sample contains some 170,000 clones, 70% to 90% of which appear only once. The source of the sample is a study of cytotoxic CD8 clonotypes in ibrutinib-treated CLL. Notes on the study in general: Relative to age-matched healthy donors, clonality at baseline was higher, and it tracked circulating CD8+ T-cell counts.

The sequencing used PBMCs, collected at disease progression, from a patient treated with ibrutinib. This clonotype was obtained from a human donor with chronic lymphocytic leukemia.

CDR3 bases: TGCGCCAGCAGCCTAGGACAGGGAACTAGCGGGAGTTCCTACGAGCAGTACTTC. It codes for CASSLGQGTSGSSYEQYF. This chain connects TRBV5-1 to TRBJ2-7; 11 positions agree with TRBD2. J gave up 1 base and V 4 bases, and 13 bases lay outside the gene matches. CDR1 SGHRS and CDR2 YFSETQ come from the germline V gene. The CDR3 contains 18 residues. The variable domain in full, completed from reference TRBV5-1 and TRBJ2-7, reads KAGVTQTPRYLIKTRGQQVTLSCSPISGHRSVSWYQQTPGQGLQFLFEYFSETQRNKGNFPGRFSGRQFSNSRSEMNVSTLELGDSALYLCASSLGQGTSGSSYEQYFGPGTRLTVT.